The 25 T cell receptor beta chains below come from one sample, sequenced in a study of cytomegalovirus exposure and HLA in healthy donors. The PCR was carried out with 60 Vbeta primers and 13 Jbeta primers. Method: immunoSEQ multiplex PCR; TCRdb's copy keeps in-frame clones and lacks some. Of about 64,000 clones detected, about 85% appear once; the ten largest clones hold about 10%. Sequences were obtained from PBMCs. These receptors originate from a female donor in good health and CMV-seronegative.

The chain is built from TRBV4-3 and TRBJ2-2; the match to TRBD2 covers 8 bases. The length of the CDR3 is 15 residues. The junction had 4 bases not matched to a gene; V was cut back by 3 bases and J by 4 bases. From germline, CDR1 is LGHNA and CDR2 YSLEER. The CDR3 sequence is CASSHDRGGTGELFF. CDR3 coding DNA: TGCGCCAGCAGCCACGACCGGGGGGGCACCGGGGAGCTGTTTTTT.

This chain connects TRBV19 to TRBJ2-7; the match to TRBD1 covers 9 bases. V gave up 3 bases and J gave up 2 bases; unmatched junction bases: 5. There are 15 residues in the CDR3. The germline CDR1 and CDR2 sequences are LNHDA and SQIVND (reference sequence). The CDR3: CASSIEGQGTYEQYF. CDR3 DNA: TGTGCCAGTAGTATTGAAGGACAGGGGACCTACGAGCAGTACTTC.

The chain recombines TRBV27 with TRBJ2-5, with a weak D call TRBD1 (6 bases). The J call may be in error: the DNA end matches TRBJ2-7 better. The CDR3 covers 16 residues. Germline V gene lookup returns CDR1 MNHEY and CDR2 SMNVEV (reference sequence). The CDR3 protein is CASSPVGRGRSYEQYF. CDR3 nucleotides: TGTGCCAGCAGTCCCGTGGGCAGGGGTAGGTCCTACGAGCAGTACTTC.

The chain uses TRBV28 and TRBJ2-5; 9 bases are a match to TRBD1. This CDR3 contains 14 residues. Germline lookup yields CDR1 MDHEN and CDR2 SYDVKM. After removal of 5 bases from V and 11 bases from J, the junction contained 12 bases not matched to a gene. CDR3 protein: CASSPGQGSKEQYF. The DNA for the CDR3 is TGTGCCAGCAGTCCGGGACAGGGTTCTAAAGAGCAGTACTTC.

V is TRBV6-5 and J is TRBJ2-1; 13 bases agree with TRBD2. The CDR3 loop spans 16 amino acids. From germline, CDR1 is MNHEY and CDR2 SVGAGI. The J segment lost 4 bases and the V segment lost 0 bases, leaving 0 bases of the junction unmatched. The CDR3 is CASSYSGLAGYNEQFF. CDR3 DNA: TGTGCCAGCAGTTACTCGGGACTAGCGGGATACAATGAGCAGTTCTTC.

This clone occurred a few times. The J gene is TRBJ2-3, the V gene TRBV30, with D uncertain. V was shortened by 2 bases and J by 4 bases, with 10 bases between the two germline ends. The CDR3 is made up of 13 amino acids. Germline assignment: CDR1 GTSNPN and CDR2 SVGIG (reference sequence). The DNA of the CDR3 is TGTGCCTGGAGTCGGCGTCGGGCAGATACGCAGTATTTT. Translation: CAWSRRRADTQYF. Using reference TRBV30 and TRBJ2-3 for the parts outside the CDR3, the full variable domain is SQTIHQWPATLVQPVGSPLSLECTVEGTSNPNLYWYRQAAGRGLQLLFYSVGIGQISSEVPQNLSASRPQDRQFILSSKKLLLSDSGFYLCAWSRRRADTQYFGPGTRLTVL.

This chain links TRBV7-9 with TRBJ1-5; 10 nucleotides align to TRBD1. Germline CDR1 reads SEHNR; CDR2 reads FQNEAQ (reference sequence). With V trimmed by 1 base and J by 1 base, 7 bases remained unmatched. This CDR3 has 18 amino acids. CDR3 sequence reads: CASSLVGRQGASNQPQHF. CDR3 nucleotide sequence: TGTGCCAGCAGCTTAGTCGGTCGACAGGGGGCAAGCAATCAGCCCCAGCATTTT.

This rearrangement joins TRBV6-4 to TRBJ1-4; possible D gene TRBD1, 5 bases. V lost 2 bases and J 8 bases, leaving 15 bases between the germline ends. The CDR3 sequence is 15 residues long. From germline, CDR1 is MRHNA and CDR2 SNTAGT. CDR3 nucleotides: TGTGCCAGCAGTGACCCAAAAAACAGGCGAGAAAAACTGTTTTTT. The encoded protein is CASSDPKNRREKLFF.

The chain employs TRBV29-1 and TRBJ2-5; TRBD1 might be the D (8 bases). CDR1 is SQVTM and CDR2 is ANQGSEA in the germline V gene. This CDR3 comprises 15 residues. V lost 2 bases, J lost 5 bases, and 18 bases lay in between. The CDR3 sequence is CSVEFGRGRGETQYF. As DNA, the CDR3 is TGCAGCGTTGAATTCGGCAGGGGGCGGGGGGAGACCCAGTACTTC.

The rearrangement joins TRBV19 to TRBJ2-7, with D perhaps TRBD2 (5 bases). Per germline, CDR1 LNHDA and CDR2 SQIVND (reference sequence). The CDR3 has 15 amino acids. Trimming stripped 3 bases from V and 1 base from J, with 13 bases between. The CDR3 DNA sequence: TGTGCCAGTAGTATTTTACGGGGAAGTTCCTACGAGCAGTACTTC. Translation: CASSILRGSSYEQYF.

The J gene is TRBJ2-3, the V gene TRBV19; TRBD1 is a possible D gene (5 bases). The ends were cut back, 5 bases at V and 0 bases at J, with 12 bases in the middle. The CDR3 spans 15 residues. Germline V gives CDR1 LNHDA, CDR2 SQIVND (reference sequence). The CDR3 reads CASSDQGLSTDTQYF. CDR3 coding DNA: TGTGCCAGTAGTGACCAGGGCCTCAGCACAGATACGCAGTATTTT.

The gene calls are TRBV14 and TRBJ1-2; no clear D. This CDR3 contains 16 residues. In germline, CDR1 is SGHDN, CDR2 FVKESK. Trimming took off 0 bases at V and 4 bases at J, with 15 bases between the two ends. The CDR3: CASSQDYAGFGYGYTF. CDR3 coding DNA: TGTGCCAGCAGCCAAGATTACGCCGGGTTTGGCTATGGCTACACCTTC.

The chain uses TRBV5-1 and TRBJ2-3, with 9 positions matching TRBD1. Trimming removed 4 bases from V and 3 bases from J; junction bases left unmatched: 6. Germline loops: CDR1 SGHRS, CDR2 YFSETQ. The CDR3 length is 15 residues. The DNA for the CDR3 is TGCGCCAGCAGCGCGCTACAGGGGGCTACAGATACGCAGTATTTT. It translates to CASSALQGATDTQYF.

CDR3 nucleotide sequence: TGTGCCAGCAGTTTAAACAGGGTAGAGACCCAGTACTTC. It codes for CASSLNRVETQYF. The V call is TRBV28, the J call TRBJ2-5, with D possibly matching TRBD1 (6 bases). Trimming stripped 2 bases from V and 4 bases from J, with 8 bases between. This CDR3 is built from 13 residues. Germline CDR1 MDHEN, CDR2 SYDVKM.

This clone was seen a handful of times. This chain joins TRBV4-1 and TRBJ1-5; 8 nucleotides match TRBD1. The CDR3 consists of 16 residues. The J segment lost 5 bases and the V segment lost 4 bases, leaving 10 bases of the junction unmatched. Per germline, CDR1 MGHRA and CDR2 YSYEKL. This CDR3 is CASSRSLGQGYQPQHF. CDR3 DNA sequence: TGCGCCAGCAGCCGGAGTCTAGGACAGGGCTATCAGCCCCAGCATTTT.

The chain carries TRBV9 and TRBJ2-2, with 9 bases aligning to TRBD2. V lost 3 bases to trimming and J lost 4 bases; unmatched junction nucleotides: 7. The V gene's germline CDR1 is SGDLS and CDR2 YYNGEE. This CDR3 comprises 16 residues. Written as DNA, the CDR3 is TGTGCCAGCAGCGGATTAGCGGGAGTCGGCACCGGGGAGCTGTTTTTT. It codes for CASSGLAGVGTGELFF.

The table lists this clone with a few counts. This chain joins TRBV27 and TRBJ2-7; perhaps TRBD1 as D (5 bases). CDR3 length: 14 residues. V lost 3 bases, J lost 4 bases, and 13 bases lay in between. Germline V CDR1 and CDR2: MNHEY, SMNVEV (reference sequence). The CDR3 loop is CASSLGRQGYEQYF. CDR3 coding DNA: TGTGCCAGCAGTTTGGGGCGCCAAGGGTACGAGCAGTACTTC.

V is TRBV6-4 and J is TRBJ1-5; no firm D call. Trimming cost V 5 bases and J 5 bases, with 4 bases left between them. The CDR3 is 11 residues long. The germline CDR1 and CDR2 sequences are MRHNA and SNTAGT. This CDR3 is CASSTDQPQHF. The CDR3 DNA is TGTGCCAGCAGTACGGATCAGCCCCAGCATTTT.

V is TRBV28 and J is TRBJ2-3; the D gene is possibly TRBD1 (6 bases). The CDR3 is made up of 15 amino acids. V shed 6 bases and J shed 7 bases, with 20 bases lying between them. Germline CDR1 and CDR2: MDHEN and SYDVKM. CDR3: CASSYPRGGKNTQYF. The CDR3 DNA reads TGTGCCAGCAGCTACCCCAGGGGCGGAAAGAATACGCAGTATTTT.

This rearrangement joins TRBV7-2 to TRBJ2-5; tentative D call: TRBD1 (6 bases). The DNA end is more similar to TRBJ2-7, so the J call may be wrong. Per germline, CDR1 SGHTA and CDR2 FQGNSA. The CDR3 spans 13 residues. CDR3 region: CASSPGHSYEQYF. DNA of the CDR3: TGTGCCAGCAGCCCGGGACACTCCTACGAGCAGTACTTC.

This clone was seen just once. V gene TRBV13 combines with J gene TRBJ1-2; TRBD1 matches 12 bases. The junction had 3 bases not matched to a gene; V was cut back by 8 bases and J by 8 bases. This CDR3 contains 12 residues. From germline, CDR1 is PRHDT and CDR2 FYEKMQ (reference sequence). The DNA for the CDR3 is TGTGCCAGCGGGACAGGGGGCTGGGGCTACACCTTC. Protein: CASGTGGWGYTF.

The chain recombines TRBV7-3 with TRBJ2-5; possibly TRBD2 for D (5 bases). V was clipped by 3 bases and J by 1 base, with 6 bases between them. Germline V gene sequence: CDR1 SGHTA, CDR2 FQGTGA. The CDR3 is 13 amino acids. The CDR3 coding sequence is TGTGCCAGCAGCTTCACTAGCCAAGAGACCCAGTACTTC. Translating gives CASSFTSQETQYF.

V and J are TRBV27 and TRBJ2-2, with D tentatively TRBD2 (5 bases). CDR1 is MNHEY, CDR2 SMNVEV, per germline (reference sequence). The V end was cut by 2 bases, the J end by 6 bases, with 10 bases between. This CDR3 contains 14 residues. CDR3 nucleotide sequence: TGTGCCAGCAGTTTAACTAGAGTGGCCGGGGAGCTGTTTTTT. It encodes CASSLTRVAGELFF.

The gene calls are TRBV11-2 and TRBJ2-3; tentatively, D is TRBD1 (5 bases). Germline lookup yields CDR1 SGHAT and CDR2 FQNNGV. The V and J ends lost 8 bases and 5 bases respectively, with 11 bases between them. The CDR3 is made up of 12 amino acids. CDR3 DNA: TGTGCCAGCTCTGGGGCCGGAGATACGCAGTATTTT. Translated, it gives CASSGAGDTQYF.

Concerning this clone itself: The junction departs from germline at one end; a sequencing error may be responsible. V usage is TRBV7-9 and J usage is TRBJ1-1; 8 bases are a match to TRBD1. Germline V gives CDR1 SEHNR, CDR2 FQNEAQ (reference sequence). This CDR3 has 14 amino acids. CDR3 sequence (DNA): TGTTCCAGCAGCCCGCAGGGGGCGGGCACTGAAGCTTTCTTT. Translated: CSSSPQGAGTEAFF.